Shown below are 25 T cell receptor beta chains from a single sample sequenced in a study of PD-L1 blockade in urothelial cancer. Noted time point: pretreatment peripheral blood. Sequenced by immunoSEQ multiplex PCR; TCRdb stores in-frame clones only, minus some. The sample shows tens of thousands of clones, nearly 90% of them seen only once. The material was PBMCs, obtained around atezolizumab (anti-PD-L1) treatment. Receptor source: a man in his sixties with urothelial cancer.

This clone is a singleton in its sample. The genes are TRBV7-2 and TRBJ2-7; tentatively, D is TRBD2 (5 bases). This CDR3 has 12 amino acids. V was pared by 5 bases and J by 7 bases, with 12 bases between. The germline CDR1 and CDR2 sequences are SGHTA and FQGNSA. The CDR3 DNA is TGTGCCAGCAGCCCCTCGCCGGGGGAGCAGTACTTC. Protein sequence: CASSPSPGEQYF.

V and J are TRBV7-9 and TRBJ2-3; possible D gene TRBD1, 5 bases. The V end was cut by 1 base, the J end by 4 bases, with 24 bases between. Germline V gives CDR1 SEHNR, CDR2 FQNEAQ (reference sequence). The CDR3 consists of 19 residues. This CDR3 is CASSLDDRFTQGQSDTQYF. The CDR3 bases are TGTGCCAGCAGCTTAGATGATAGGTTTACGCAGGGTCAGTCAGATACGCAGTATTTT. Drawing the rest from reference TRBV7-9 and TRBJ2-3, the complete variable domain is DTGVSQNPRHKITKRGQNVTFRCDPISEHNRLYWYRQTLGQGPEFLTYFQNEAQLEKSRLLSDRFSAERPKGSFSTLEIQRTEQGDSAMYLCASSLDDRFTQGQSDTQYFGPGTRLTVL.

This clone was seen only a few times. The chain links TRBV6-1 to TRBJ2-3; TRBD2 matches at 7 bases. The CDR3 totals 17 residues. Germline CDR1 is MNHNS and CDR2 is SASEGT. The V and J ends lost 2 bases and 6 bases, in that order; junction bases with no gene match: 14. This CDR3 is CASSERVGDYLRDTQYF. The CDR3, as DNA: TGTGCCAGCAGTGAACGGGTGGGGGACTATCTTAGGGATACGCAGTATTTT.

V and J are TRBV28 and TRBJ2-1; 11 nucleotides align to TRBD1. The CDR3 runs to 17 residues. The ends lost 6 bases at V and 8 bases at J; junction bases unmatched: 15. The germline gives CDR1 MDHEN, CDR2 SYDVKM. The CDR3 reads CASRKKTGTGGWDEQFF. The CDR3 DNA reads TGTGCCAGCAGGAAGAAAACCGGGACAGGGGGTTGGGATGAGCAGTTCTTC. The variable domain in full, with the rest retrieved from reference TRBV28 and TRBJ2-1, is DVKVTQSSRYLVKRTGEKVFLECVQDMDHENMFWYRQDPGLGLRLIYFSYDVKMKEKGDIPEGYSVSREKKERFSLILESASTNQTSMYLCASRKKTGTGGWDEQFFGPGTRLTVL.

The chain uses TRBV7-9 and TRBJ2-7; D perhaps matches TRBD2 (6 bases). The germline V gene encodes CDR1 SEHNR and CDR2 FQNEAQ (reference sequence). This CDR3 is built from 15 residues. V shed 0 bases and J shed 2 bases, with 11 bases lying between them. DNA for the CDR3: TGTGCCAGCAGCTTAGCGCGGGGTTATACCTACGAGCAGTACTTC. Amino acids: CASSLARGYTYEQYF.

The chain combines TRBV7-3 with TRBJ2-3, with 7 bases identical to TRBD1. The CDR3 is 16 amino acids. The J segment lost 0 bases and the V segment lost 2 bases, leaving 5 bases of the junction unmatched. Looked up from germline, CDR1 is SGHTA and CDR2 is FQGTGA. CDR3 in amino acids: CASSLQGVPSTDTQYF. The CDR3, as DNA: TGTGCCAGCAGCTTACAGGGGGTACCGAGCACAGATACGCAGTATTTT.

As for this clone: The junction departs from germline at one end; a sequencing error may be responsible. The chain carries TRBV7-7 and TRBJ2-5; 9 bases match TRBD2. From germline, CDR1 is SSHAT and CDR2 FNYEAQ (reference sequence). The CDR3 is 17 residues long. CDR3 sequence (DNA): TGTGCTAGCAGCCCCCGCGATAAGGCTAGCGGGGAAGAGACCCAGTACTTC. It translates to CASSPRDKASGEETQYF.

The chain has TRBV6-6 and TRBJ2-1; 7 bases match TRBD2. Trimming removed 6 bases from V and 3 bases from J; junction bases left unmatched: 11. CDR1 and CDR2 (germline): MNHNY, SVGAGI (reference sequence). This CDR3 has 16 amino acids. In nucleotides, the CDR3 is TGTGCCAGCAGCACCCCTAGCGGCAGTTTCTACAATGAGCAGTTCTTC. This gives the protein CASSTPSGSFYNEQFF.

The chain has TRBV5-1 and TRBJ2-1, with unresolved D. Germline V gene data show CDR1 as SGHRS and CDR2 as YFSETQ. This CDR3 has 13 residues. V lost 5 bases, J lost 0 bases, and 6 bases lay in between. The CDR3 bases are TGCGCCAGCAGTTCGTACTCCTACAATGAGCAGTTCTTC. It translates to CASSSYSYNEQFF.

This clone appeared a single time. The CDR3 DNA is TGTGCCTGGAGTAGAGTCCGGGACAGGGGGCTTGATACGCAGTATTTT. It codes for CAWSRVRDRGLDTQYF. V and J are TRBV30 and TRBJ2-3; 12 bases align to TRBD1. This CDR3 spans 16 amino acids. Trimming at V came to 2 bases and at J to 6 bases, leaving 9 bases not matched to a gene. CDR1 is GTSNPN and CDR2 is SVGIG in the germline V gene (reference sequence).

The V gene is TRBV18, the J gene TRBJ2-7; 7 positions match TRBD2. CDR1 and CDR2 from the germline V gene are KGHSH and LQKENI. V dropped 0 bases and J dropped 0; count of bases not matched to a gene: 5. The length of the CDR3 is 16 residues. CDR3 sequence: CASSPPVAGGSYEQYF. The CDR3 DNA is TGTGCCAGCTCACCACCGGTAGCGGGCGGCTCCTACGAGCAGTACTTC.

The DNA of the CDR3 is TGTGCCAGCAGCTTAGGGACTAGCGGGACCTACGAGCAGTACTTC. Amino acids: CASSLGTSGTYEQYF. The chain joins TRBV7-8 to TRBJ2-7; 12 nucleotides align to TRBD2. CDR3 length equals 15 residues. Losses at the gene ends were 1 base for V and 2 bases for J; bases not matched to a gene: 0. Looked up from germline, CDR1 is SGHVS and CDR2 is FQNEAQ. The full variable domain, with the rest looked up from reference TRBV7-8 and TRBJ2-7, is GAGVSQSPRYKVAKRGQDVALRCDPISGHVSLFWYQQALGQGPEFLTYFQNEAQLDKSGLPSDRFFAERPEGSVSTLKIQRTQQEDSAVYLCASSLGTSGTYEQYFGPGTRLTVT.

A single count supports this clone. The V gene is TRBV7-9, the J gene TRBJ1-6, with 7 bases matching TRBD1. Trimming removed 7 bases from V and 7 bases from J; junction bases left unmatched: 7. CDR1 and CDR2 (germline): SEHNR, FQNEAQ (reference sequence). The CDR3 has 14 residues. DNA of the CDR3: TGTGCCAGCACCGAGGGACAGAAGAATTCACCCCTCCACTTT. It yields the protein CASTEGQKNSPLHF. Variable domain in full (rest from reference TRBV7-9 and TRBJ1-6): DTGVSQNPRHKITKRGQNVTFRCDPISEHNRLYWYRQTLGQGPEFLTYFQNEAQLEKSRLLSDRFSAERPKGSFSTLEIQRTEQGDSAMYLCASTEGQKNSPLHFGNGTRLTVT.

The chain recombines TRBV7-3 with TRBJ2-1, with a weak D call TRBD2 (5 bases). The CDR3 length is 13 residues. Trimming stripped 3 bases from V and 9 bases from J, with 12 bases between. CDR1 and CDR2 (germline): SGHTA, FQGTGA. CDR3 bases: TGTGCCAGCAGCTTTTATGAGGGCGCTGAGCAGTTCTTC. Translation: CASSFYEGAEQFF.

The chain joins TRBV6-5 to TRBJ2-3; 7 bases are a match to TRBD1. The CDR3 is 15 amino acids. Trimming removed 10 bases from V and 5 bases from J; junction bases left unmatched: 15. Germline V gene data show CDR1 as MNHEY and CDR2 as SVGAGI. DNA of the CDR3: TGTGCCACGTCGACAGGGCGGTATTATCAAGATACGCAGTATTTT. Translating it yields CATSTGRYYQDTQYF.

The chain carries TRBV5-1 and TRBJ2-5; the match to TRBD2 covers 12 bases. The V segment lost 0 bases and the J segment 5 bases; nucleotides outside the gene matches: 2. The CDR3 totals 15 residues. Germline CDR1 reads SGHRS; CDR2 reads YFSETQ. Here the CDR3 reads CASSLAGTSGETQYF. CDR3 nucleotide sequence: TGCGCCAGCAGCTTGGCCGGGACTAGCGGGGAGACCCAGTACTTC.

This clone came up a few times. The chain carries TRBV19 and TRBJ1-6, with a tentative D call TRBD1 (5 bases). Trimming pared 5 bases from V and 10 bases from J, leaving 18 bases between. The CDR3 sequence is 15 residues long. The germline CDR1 and CDR2 sequences are LNHDA and SQIVND (reference sequence). Here the CDR3 reads CASSPFRRGESPLHF. The CDR3 nucleotides read TGTGCCAGTAGTCCCTTTCGACGGGGGGAGTCACCCCTCCACTTT.

V gene TRBV4-1 combines with J gene TRBJ1-5; possibly TRBD1 for D (6 bases). V lost 3 bases to trimming and J lost 5 bases, with 17 bases between them. CDR3 length equals 16 residues. The germline V gene encodes CDR1 MGHRA and CDR2 YSYEKL. This CDR3 is CASSQEWGLEYQPQHF. In DNA, the CDR3 is TGCGCCAGCAGCCAGGAGTGGGGGCTGGAGTATCAGCCCCAGCATTTT.

The genes are TRBV6-1 and TRBJ2-1; D perhaps matches TRBD1 (5 bases). The CDR3 is 14 amino acids. V was trimmed by 5 bases and J by 12 bases, leaving 20 bases between them. In germline, CDR1 is MNHNS, CDR2 SASEGT. The CDR3: CASSPNGDSRGQFF. The CDR3 DNA sequence: TGTGCCAGCAGTCCGAATGGGGATTCAAGGGGGCAGTTCTTC.

The J gene is TRBJ2-2, the V gene TRBV28; D ambiguous. Trimming removed 5 bases at V and 0 bases at J, with 10 bases between. The CDR3 extends over 15 amino acids. Germline V lookup: CDR1 MDHEN, CDR2 SYDVKM. The CDR3: CASSLYRTNTGELFF. The CDR3 region has the DNA TGTGCCAGCAGTCTCTACCGAACGAACACCGGGGAGCTGTTTTTT.

J is TRBJ1-3 and V is TRBV19; D is perhaps TRBD1 (5 bases). Germline V gene sequence: CDR1 LNHDA, CDR2 SQIVND (reference sequence). There are 15 residues in the CDR3. V was clipped by 10 bases and J by 5 bases, with 21 bases between them. This chain's CDR3 is CAILLGQDIRNTIYF. The CDR3 DNA follows: TGTGCCATCCTACTCGGGCAGGACATACGAAACACCATATATTTT.

This chain joins TRBV5-6 and TRBJ2-2; D is perhaps TRBD1 (5 bases). Germline assignment: CDR1 SGHDT and CDR2 YYEEEE. This CDR3 has 13 amino acids. The ends were cut back, 0 bases at V and 9 bases at J, with 9 bases in the middle. CDR3: CASSLAGNRELFF. CDR3 in DNA: TGTGCCAGCAGCTTGGCAGGGAATAGGGAGCTGTTTTTT.

This sequence joins TRBV12-5 and TRBJ2-1; TRBD2 aligns across 7 bases. CDR1 is LGHNT, CDR2 FRNRAP, per germline. V lost 6 bases, J lost 3 bases, and 2 bases stayed unmatched. This CDR3 contains 13 residues. CDR3 residues: CASGASGYNEQFF. The CDR3 bases are TGTGCTAGTGGGGCTAGCGGCTACAATGAGCAGTTCTTC.

This chain's CDR3 is CASSLIQGTEAFF. The CDR3 DNA reads as TGTGCCAGCAGCTTAATACAGGGAACTGAAGCTTTCTTT. The chain employs TRBV7-3 and TRBJ1-1, with D possibly being TRBD1 (6 bases). CDR3 size: 13 residues. The germline gives CDR1 SGHTA, CDR2 FQGTGA. The germline V and J ends were trimmed by 1 base and 5 bases, with 8 bases remaining between them. Combining the CDR3 with reference TRBV7-3 and TRBJ1-1 gives the whole variable domain GAGVSQTPSNKVTEKGKYVELRCDPISGHTALYWYRQSLGQGPEFLIYFQGTGAADDSGLPNDRFFAVRPEGSVSTLKIQRTERGDSAVYLCASSLIQGTEAFFGQGTRLTVV.

The J gene is TRBJ2-5, the V gene TRBV9, with D perhaps matching TRBD1 (6 bases). Trimming took off 4 bases at V and 1 base at J, with 8 bases between the two ends. The germline CDR1 and CDR2 sequences are SGDLS and YYNGEE. CDR3 size: 13 residues. This CDR3 is CASSLGAQETQYF. The CDR3 nucleotides are TGTGCCAGCAGCCTGGGGGCCCAAGAGACCCAGTACTTC.